The rows below give T cell receptor beta chains drawn from one sample of a study of T cell responses to AZD1222 COVID-19 vaccine. Generated by immunoSEQ multiplex PCR, the TCRdb table keeps only in-frame clones and is missing some. Among some 110,000 clones listed, 65% to 85% were seen once. The source material was peripheral blood, sampled on day 0 of AZD1222 vaccination. These receptors were collected from an adult in good health. CDR3s include the opening cysteine and the closing phenylalanine or tryptophan.

v_call cdr3_aa
TRBV6-4 CASSASLRGLLMMEPQHF
TRBV6-5 CASSYRQGSGYTF
TRBV19 CASSREDQGDEQFF
TRBV28 CASRSPTGLAQYF
TRBV2 CASLRPRTGPEQYF
TRBV6-1 CASSARLAGKWREQFF
TRBV4-1 CASSPDLAGGSYNEQFF
TRBV30 CAWTASRVYGYTF
TRBV10-3 CAISLTEGVQNIQYF
TRBV5-1 CASSDQGQVYGYTF
TRBV4-1 CASSVGTGVSYEQYF
TRBV3-1/TRBV3-2 CASRPGTSTATQYF
TRBV4-1 CASSLIDGGDQPQHF
TRBV27 CASSYTGVWSPLHF
TRBV14 CASSQLAGFEQYF
TRBV11-3 CASSPPTGETQYF
TRBV6-2/TRBV6-3 CASSYGPGQETQYF
TRBV6-2/TRBV6-3 CASSYGLGNQPQHF
TRBV6-6 CASSYLDTNTEAFF
TRBV3-1/TRBV3-2 CASTQSRDILRSNQPQHF
TRBV6-5 CASSHRGSSNQPQHF
TRBV5-1 CASSRTGQTNEKLFF
TRBV6-4 CARWTGATRQPQHF
TRBV18 CASSQASGYNEQFF
TRBV19 CASSPRRLAGVQETQYF
TRBV29-1 CSVEEANTEAFF
TRBV5-6 CASSLGLGTGNQPQHF
TRBV30 CAWSTRYEQYF
TRBV5-1 CASSLGQDSYEQYF
TRBV7-3 CASSSSGTSGRGTGELFF
TRBV28 CASQNREGLTEAFF
TRBV5-8 CASSLDVTHPYEQYF
TRBV28 CASSLVGQFYGYTF
TRBV29-1 CSVGGRVSSYNEQFF
TRBV5-6 CASSLWDEQFF
TRBV5-1 CASSLEYLGQGGNEQFF
TRBV6-6 CASSYRGRDYGYTF
TRBV3-1/TRBV3-2 CASSPPGGNSPLHF
TRBV2 CASTRTGNNSPLHF
TRBV10-1 CASSSPGSAGYTF
TRBV4-3 CASSRETGAYEQYF
TRBV5-1 CASSPGTGHEKLFF
TRBV7-9 CASSLESRGTEAFF
TRBV7-3 CASSLGLAGLNEQFF
TRBV5-1 CASSFYSTDTQYF